This T cell receptor beta chain is drawn from a study of vaccination and CD4 T cells after COVID-19. Study in general: In the convalescent group, nasal swab PCR was SARS-CoV-2 positive; nine cases were mild and one severe. Overlapping SARS-CoV-2, HCoV-NL63, HCoV-OC43 and HCoV-229E spike peptides were used to stimulate cells.

Described treatment: roughly 10-day PBMC culture with coronavirus spike peptide pools or control peptides (ViraFEST assay). Once peptide pools had expanded antigen-specific T cells, ViraFEST sequenced TCRs. PBMCs, plated at approximately 2 million per well, were grown in the presence of roughly 9.2 IU/ml IL-2 and roughly 10 ug/ml peptide pools. V lost 4 bases and J lost 1, with 17 bases in between. Germline loops: CDR1 SGHDT, CDR2 YYEEEE. The CDR3 loop spans 16 amino acids. The Oncomine TCR Beta short-read assay generated sequence data from the DNA of cultured CD4+ T cells. TCRdb analysed the PCR reads with MiXCR anew, one entry per CDR3 protein. The sample has about 20,000 distinct CDR3 sequences, 48% seen once. Regarding this clonotype: Its specificity is unknown.

The sample comprised CD4+ T cells from blood, cultured in vitro. V gene TRBV5-6 combines with J gene TRBJ2-5; the D gene is possibly TRBD2 (6 bases). The receptor comes from a human donor who had recovered from COVID-19. The CDR3 sequence is CASSLDYLYTQETQYF. As DNA, the CDR3 is TGTGCCAGCAGCCTGGACTACCTCTACACCCAAGAGACCCAGTACTTC.